These 32 T cell receptor beta chains originate from one sample sequenced in a study of human T cells and chemical hapten exposure. TCRdb itself ran the RACE reads through MiXCR, one entry per CDR3 protein. The repertoire holds about 84,000 distinct CDR3 sequences, with 11% as singletons. Time point meaning: patch test 3, about 24 weeks after DPC sensitization. Treatment indicated: therapeutic diphenylcyclopropenone sensitization with weekly scalp DPC. Material: whole blood, obtained in connection with sensitization to the hapten diphenylcyclopropenone (DPC). The origin of the receptors is a woman aged 50 to 60 with alopecia areata. Some clones in this sample may be carry-over from other donors' samples.

This clonotype has only a few counts. The chain is built from TRBV7-2 and TRBJ2-4; 9 nucleotides align to TRBD1. Germline values: CDR1 SGHTA, CDR2 FQGNSA. V lost 5 bases to trimming and J lost 0 bases; unmatched junction nucleotides: 5. The length of the CDR3 is 16 residues. This chain's CDR3 is CASSPDRGLAKNIQYF. The CDR3 DNA is TGTGCCAGCAGCCCGGACAGGGGACTAGCCAAAAACATTCAGTACTTC. Full variable domain (rest looked up from reference TRBV7-2 and TRBJ2-4): GAGVSQSPSNKVTEKGKDVELRCDPISGHTALYWYRQSLGQGLEFLIYFQGNSAPDKSGLPSDRFSAERTGGSVSTLTIQRTQQEDSAVYLCASSPDRGLAKNIQYFGAGTRLSVL.

Only a few counts were recorded for this clonotype. The CDR3, as DNA: TGCAGCGTTTCTAGCGGAGGGGGGAAGACCCAGTACTTC. It is translated as CSVSSGGGKTQYF. The chain is built from TRBV29-1 and TRBJ2-5; tentative D call: TRBD2 (7 bases). Deletions cut 5 bases from V and 6 bases from J, with 16 bases between. Germline-derived CDR1 and CDR2 are SQVTM and ANQGSEA. This CDR3 is built from 13 residues.

This clonotype has at least ten counts. The CDR3: CSVPGQGAGGYTF. The CDR3 DNA reads TGCAGCGTGCCCGGACAGGGTGCTGGTGGCTACACCTTC. V and J are TRBV29-1 and TRBJ1-2; 8 nucleotides match TRBD1. The CDR3 runs to 13 residues. Germline lookup yields CDR1 SQVTM and CDR2 ANQGSEA. V shed 6 bases and J 7 bases; nucleotides not matched to a gene: 10.

This rearrangement joins TRBV30 to TRBJ1-1, with D uncertain. This CDR3 has 13 amino acids. Germline assignment: CDR1 GTSNPN and CDR2 SVGIG (reference sequence). V was cut by 4 bases and J by 0 bases, with 9 bases left in between. This CDR3 is CAWKKGMNTEAFF. For the CDR3, the DNA is TGTGCCTGGAAGAAAGGAATGAACACTGAAGCTTTCTTT.

The sample holds many counts of this clonotype. This chain connects TRBV29-1 to TRBJ1-5; 7 nucleotides align to TRBD1. From germline, CDR1 is SQVTM and CDR2 ANQGSEA. The V segment lost 7 bases and the J segment 6 bases; nucleotides outside the gene matches: 6. The CDR3 totals 12 residues. The CDR3 DNA sequence: TGCAGCGCCAGACAGGGCGGTCAGCCCCAGCATTTT. Amino acids: CSARQGGQPQHF.

In this sample, this clonotype turned up many times. This rearrangement joins TRBV29-1 to TRBJ1-1; D remains ambiguous. CDR1 is SQVTM and CDR2 is ANQGSEA in the germline V gene. V lost 4 bases to trimming and J lost 3 bases, with 15 bases between them. The CDR3 length is 14 residues. The CDR3 here is CSVAGRRGDTEAFF. CDR3 bases: TGCAGCGTTGCTGGGAGGCGAGGTGACACTGAAGCTTTCTTT.

This clonotype was seen repeatedly, ten times or more. The CDR3 coding sequence is TGTGCCAGCAGCTCCGGACTAGCGGGGTCGGGAGATACGCAGTATTTT. Translated: CASSSGLAGSGDTQYF. The rearrangement uses TRBV7-6 and TRBJ2-3, with 12 bases fitting TRBD2. Germline V CDR1 and CDR2: SGHVS, FNYEAQ. The CDR3 is 16 amino acids. Germline trimming cut 4 bases from V and 5 bases from J; bases unmatched to any gene: 7.

Note on this clonotype: At one end, the junction sequence differs from germline, possibly due to a read error. V gene TRBV7-7 combines with J gene TRBJ2-5; the D is unclear. Germline V gene data show CDR1 as SSHAT and CDR2 as FNYEAQ (reference sequence). This CDR3 has 13 residues. Here the CDR3 reads CASSLGAAETQYF. CDR3 in DNA: TGTGCTAGCAGCTTAGGCGCTGCGGAGACCCAGTACTTC.

J is TRBJ2-7 and V is TRBV6-6; D possibly matches TRBD1 or TRBD2 (5 bases each). V gave up 8 bases and J gave up 0 bases, with 20 bases separating them. Germline V gene data show CDR1 as MNHNY and CDR2 as SVGAGI (reference sequence). This CDR3 has 16 amino acids. The CDR3 loop is CASSFSGSYSSYEQYF. The CDR3 DNA sequence: TGTGCCAGCTCATTCTCAGGGAGCTATAGCTCCTACGAGCAGTACTTC.

This clonotype was counted a few times. The V and J genes are TRBV6-2 or TRBV6-3 and TRBJ2-1; no clear D. The CDR3 contains 14 residues. The germline V and J ends were trimmed by 8 bases and 0 bases, with 11 bases remaining between them. Germline CDR1 reads MNHEY; CDR2 reads SVGEGT. CDR3 protein: CASGRASSYNEQFF. The DNA for the CDR3 is TGTGCCAGCGGAAGGGCTAGCTCCTACAATGAGCAGTTCTTC.

This clonotype was seen ten or more times. This chain joins TRBV7-3 and TRBJ2-2; D may be TRBD1 or TRBD2 (5 bases each). This CDR3 spans 18 amino acids. Trimming cost V 5 bases and J 3 bases, with 22 bases left between them. Germline loops: CDR1 SGHTA, CDR2 FQGTGA. The CDR3 region has the DNA TGTGCCAGCAGCCCCGGGACGGTCGTGTTGGAGGACACCGGGGAGCTGTTTTTT. It encodes CASSPGTVVLEDTGELFF.

This clonotype was detected only a few times. CDR3 in amino acids: CASSLDLAGATEAFF. The CDR3 nucleotides read TGTGCCAGCAGCTTAGATCTCGCAGGGGCCACTGAAGCTTTCTTT. This chain uses TRBV11-3 with TRBJ1-1; D may be TRBD1 (6 bases). With 0 bases removed from V and 4 bases from J, the gap between germline ends came to 12 bases. The length of the CDR3 is 15 residues. Germline CDR1 reads SGHNT; CDR2 reads YENEEA.

This clonotype was counted between two and nine times. The rearrangement links TRBV28 to TRBJ1-2; D is ambiguous. V was pared by 6 bases and J by 4 bases, with 6 bases between. Germline V lookup: CDR1 MDHEN, CDR2 SYDVKM. The CDR3 runs to 11 residues. CDR3 amino acids: CASSEGYGYTF. In nucleotides, the CDR3 is TGTGCCAGCAGCGAGGGCTATGGCTACACCTTC.

This clonotype was counted ten times or more. The chain recombines TRBV3-1 with TRBJ2-4, with D tentatively TRBD1 or TRBD2 (5 bases each). Trimming left V 1 base short and J 8 bases short, with 9 bases between. Germline V gene data show CDR1 as LGHDT and CDR2 as YNNKEL (reference sequence). This CDR3 is 13 amino acids long. CDR3 in amino acids: CASSQVGGDIQYF. Here the CDR3 DNA reads TGTGCCAGCAGCCAAGTTGGGGGAGACATTCAGTACTTC.

The sample holds a few counts of this clonotype. The chain combines TRBV29-1 with TRBJ1-1; D unresolved. In germline, CDR1 is SQVTM, CDR2 ANQGSEA. Trimming stripped 4 bases from V and 5 bases from J, with 14 bases between. This CDR3 has 13 residues. This CDR3 reads CSVAQSLSTEAFF. As DNA, the CDR3 is TGCAGCGTTGCGCAGTCATTATCGACTGAAGCTTTCTTT.

The chain recombines TRBV7-2 with TRBJ1-2; D perhaps matches TRBD1 (6 bases). Germline V gene data show CDR1 as SGHTA and CDR2 as FQGNSA. The CDR3 spans 16 residues. Between the trimmed V and J ends, which lost 5 bases and 1 base, there was a span of 17 bases. This CDR3 reads CASSRVGGPGNYGYTF. CDR3 nucleotides: TGTGCCAGCAGCCGAGTGGGGGGGCCAGGTAACTATGGCTACACCTTC.

This clonotype was recorded a few times. The rearrangement links TRBV11-1 to TRBJ2-2; 10 nucleotides match TRBD2. V lost 5 bases to trimming and J lost 4 bases; unmatched junction nucleotides: 4. CDR1 and CDR2 from the germline V gene are SGHAT and FQDESV (reference sequence). There are 15 residues in the CDR3. CDR3 sequence reads: CASSPLAGPTGELFF. The DNA for the CDR3 is TGTGCCAGCAGCCCACTAGCGGGACCCACCGGGGAGCTGTTTTTT.

This clonotype was seen more than once but under ten times. This rearrangement joins TRBV29-1 to TRBJ2-7; 10 positions agree with TRBD2. V shed 0 bases and J 6 bases; nucleotides not matched to a gene: 5. CDR3 size: 14 residues. Germline V gene lookup returns CDR1 SQVTM and CDR2 ANQGSEA. The CDR3 loop reads CSVEEVSGRSEQYF. The CDR3, as DNA: TGCAGCGTTGAAGAGGTTAGCGGGAGGTCCGAGCAGTACTTC.

This chain joins TRBV7-2 and TRBJ2-1, with a tentative D call TRBD2 (5 bases). This CDR3 is built from 14 residues. Trimming shortened V by 5 bases and J by 3 bases, and 11 bases separated the two germline ends. Germline values: CDR1 SGHTA, CDR2 FQGNSA. This chain's CDR3 is CASSQRAIYNEQFF. The CDR3 DNA reads as TGTGCCAGCAGCCAGAGGGCTATCTACAATGAGCAGTTCTTC. The whole variable domain, filled in from reference TRBV7-2 and TRBJ2-1, reads GAGVSQSPSNKVTEKGKDVELRCDPISGHTALYWYRQSLGQGLEFLIYFQGNSAPDKSGLPSDRFSAERTGGSVSTLTIQRTQQEDSAVYLCASSQRAIYNEQFFGPGTRLTVL.

J is TRBJ2-5 and V is TRBV5-1; D gene ambiguous. The V and J ends lost 3 bases and 2 bases respectively, with 8 bases between them. CDR1 and CDR2 from the germline V gene are SGHRS and YFSETQ. The length of the CDR3 is 13 residues. The CDR3 here is CASSWSAQETQYF. CDR3 sequence (DNA): TGCGCCAGCAGCTGGAGCGCTCAAGAGACCCAGTACTTC. Full variable domain (remainder filled in from reference TRBV5-1 and TRBJ2-5): KAGVTQTPRYLIKTRGQQVTLSCSPISGHRSVSWYQQTPGQGLQFLFEYFSETQRNKGNFPGRFSGRQFSNSRSEMNVSTLELGDSALYLCASSWSAQETQYFGPGTRLLVL.

This clonotype was counted at least ten times. The V and J genes are TRBV7-3 and TRBJ2-1; TRBD2 is a possible D gene (6 bases). CDR1 is SGHTA, CDR2 FQGTGA, per germline. V was clipped by 1 base and J by 8 bases, with 12 bases between them. The CDR3 has 14 residues. The CDR3 DNA sequence: TGTGCCAGCAGCTTAATGGCACTAGCCCATGAGCAGTTCTTC. It translates to CASSLMALAHEQFF.

This clonotype was found a few times. The gene calls are TRBV29-1 and TRBJ1-1; D unclear. The CDR3 sequence is 11 residues long. Germline values: CDR1 SQVTM, CDR2 ANQGSEA. V gave up 3 bases and J gave up 8 bases, with 10 bases separating them. The CDR3 protein is CSVDGPVEAFF. The CDR3 DNA follows: TGCAGCGTTGATGGCCCAGTAGAAGCTTTCTTT.

This clonotype was seen at least ten times. The chain recombines TRBV7-3 with TRBJ2-1, with 12 bases aligning to TRBD2. V lost 5 bases, J lost 7 bases, and 6 bases stayed unmatched. Germline V gene data show CDR1 as SGHTA and CDR2 as FQGTGA. The CDR3 length is 15 residues. The CDR3 region has the DNA TGTGCCAGCAGCCTGACTAGCGGGAGTTTAAATGAGCAGTTCTTC. This encodes CASSLTSGSLNEQFF.

By proportion, this clonotype is medium-sized. As DNA, the CDR3 is TGTGCCAGCAGTTCGACATCTCTAGCCAAAAACATTCAGTACTTC. Translation gives CASSSTSLAKNIQYF. The chain joins TRBV27 to TRBJ2-4; D is unresolved. The CDR3 is 15 residues long. CDR1 and CDR2 from the germline V gene are MNHEY and SMNVEV (reference sequence). Trimming cost V 4 bases and J 0 bases, with 10 bases left between them.

The table lists this clonotype with many counts. The chain employs TRBV6-5 and TRBJ2-2; D assignment may be TRBD1 or TRBD2 (6 bases each). The CDR3 totals 15 residues. V lost 8 bases and J lost 6, with 19 bases in between. CDR1 is MNHEY, CDR2 SVGAGI, per germline. The CDR3 reads CASRRGVGEAGELFF. In DNA form, the CDR3 reads TGTGCCAGCCGAAGGGGGGTAGGTGAGGCCGGGGAGCTGTTTTTT.

This clonotype was seen ten or more times. The gene calls are TRBV6-5 and TRBJ2-7, with 7 positions matching TRBD1. The V and J ends lost 6 bases and 7 bases, in that order; junction bases with no gene match: 12. The CDR3 loop spans 14 amino acids. The V gene's germline CDR1 is MNHEY and CDR2 SVGAGI. CDR3 loop: CASRPGQARWEQYF. CDR3 in DNA: TGTGCCAGCAGACCAGGACAGGCCCGGTGGGAGCAGTACTTC.

This clonotype was picked up many times. The chain combines TRBV7-9 with TRBJ2-1; 7 bases fit TRBD1. CDR3 length equals 15 residues. Germline CDR1 is SEHNR and CDR2 is FQNEAQ (reference sequence). The trim removed 7 bases at V and 2 bases at J, leaving 8 bases unmatched. The CDR3 here is CASIPSGGTYNEQFF. The CDR3 DNA reads as TGTGCCAGCATCCCCTCAGGGGGAACCTACAATGAGCAGTTCTTC.

The CDR3 loop reads CASSVTGGTGELFF. In nucleotides, the CDR3 is TGTGCCAGTAGTGTAACCGGGGGGACCGGGGAGCTGTTTTTT. V gene TRBV19 combines with J gene TRBJ2-2; 7 bases match TRBD2. This CDR3 region has 14 residues. Unmatched junction bases numbered 5, after V lost 5 bases and J lost 5 bases. Germline lookup yields CDR1 LNHDA and CDR2 SQIVND (reference sequence).

This clonotype was counted at least ten times. The chain uses TRBV20-1 and TRBJ2-1; 8 positions agree with TRBD2. This CDR3 has 16 residues. V was clipped by 0 bases and J by 7 bases; unmatched bases: 11. Germline values: CDR1 DFQATT, CDR2 SNEGSKA (reference sequence). The CDR3 loop is CSARDPVGTSGNEQFF. CDR3 coding DNA: TGCAGTGCTAGAGATCCGGTCGGGACTAGTGGGAATGAGCAGTTCTTC.

This chain links TRBV9 with TRBJ1-2; 9 nucleotides match TRBD1. CDR1 is SGDLS, CDR2 YYNGEE, per germline. The CDR3 spans 17 residues. J was trimmed by 4 bases and V by 4 bases; bases with no gene match: 14. The CDR3 DNA reads TGTGCCAGCAGCAGTCTCTCTACCGGGACAGGGAGCTATGGCTACACCTTC. It yields the protein CASSSLSTGTGSYGYTF.

This clonotype turned up a few times. The rearrangement joins TRBV2 to TRBJ2-7; 8 nucleotides align to TRBD1. Per germline, CDR1 SNHLY and CDR2 FYNNEI. The V gene end was trimmed by 7 bases and the J gene end by 4 bases; junction bases not matched to a gene: 0. The CDR3 contains 11 residues. Here the CDR3 reads CASNRGYEQYF. Here the CDR3 DNA reads TGTGCCAGCAACAGGGGGTACGAGCAGTACTTC.

This clonotype was found a few times. The rearrangement links TRBV20-1 to TRBJ2-7; TRBD1 aligns across 9 bases. J was trimmed by 5 bases and V by 4 bases; bases with no gene match: 9. Germline V gene sequence: CDR1 DFQATT, CDR2 SNEGSKA (reference sequence). CDR3 size: 14 residues. As DNA, the CDR3 is TGCAGTGCTACTTTCTTGGGACAGGGCAACGAGCAGTACTTC. This sequence encodes CSATFLGQGNEQYF.